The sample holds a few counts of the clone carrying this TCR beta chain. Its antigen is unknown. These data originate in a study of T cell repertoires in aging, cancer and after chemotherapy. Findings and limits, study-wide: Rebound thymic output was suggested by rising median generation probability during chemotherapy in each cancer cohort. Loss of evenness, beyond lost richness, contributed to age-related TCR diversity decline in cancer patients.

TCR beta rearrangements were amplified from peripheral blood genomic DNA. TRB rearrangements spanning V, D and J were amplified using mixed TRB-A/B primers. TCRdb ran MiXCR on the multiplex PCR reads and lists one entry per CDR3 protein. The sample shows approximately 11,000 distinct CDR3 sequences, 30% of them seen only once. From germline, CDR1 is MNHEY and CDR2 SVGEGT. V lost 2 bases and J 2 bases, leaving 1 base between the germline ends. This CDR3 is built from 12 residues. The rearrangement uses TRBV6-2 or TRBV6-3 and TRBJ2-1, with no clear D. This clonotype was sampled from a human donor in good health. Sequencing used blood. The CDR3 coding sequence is TGTGCCAGCAGTTACCCCTACAATGAGCAGTTCTTC. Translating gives CASSYPYNEQFF.